This passage covers 3 T cell receptor beta chains from one sample sequenced in a study of blood T cell repertoires in COVID-19. Assay used: immunoSEQ multiplex PCR; TCRdb lists only in-frame clones, some missing. The sample contains roughly 200,000 clones, around 88% of which appear only once. Input material: peripheral blood. These receptors originate from a middle-aged man with active or convalescent COVID-19.

V is TRBV11-2 and J is TRBJ2-7, with 8 bases aligning to TRBD1. The ends lost 4 bases at V and 2 bases at J; junction bases unmatched: 4. The CDR3 runs 14 residues. CDR1 is SGHAT and CDR2 is FQNNGV in the germline V gene. The CDR3 is CASSSGQGPYEQYF. The DNA of the CDR3 is TGTGCCAGCAGCTCAGGACAGGGACCCTACGAGCAGTACTTC.

The chain employs TRBV12-3 or TRBV12-4 and TRBJ1-5; D may be TRBD1 (6 bases). The CDR3 totals 13 residues. V lost 6 bases and J lost 2, with 8 bases in between. The CDR3 protein is CASRRTGNQPQHF. CDR3 DNA: TGTGCCAGCAGACGGACAGGCAATCAGCCCCAGCATTTT.

The chain combines TRBV6-2 or TRBV6-3 with TRBJ2-3, with a possible D match to TRBD1 (5 bases). V shed 2 bases and J shed 3 bases, with 9 bases lying between them. The CDR3 spans 14 residues. CDR1 MNHEY and CDR2 SVGEGT come from the germline V gene. CDR3 loop: CASSYRYRTDTQYF. The CDR3 DNA follows: TGTGCCAGCAGTTACCGTTACAGGACAGATACGCAGTATTTT.